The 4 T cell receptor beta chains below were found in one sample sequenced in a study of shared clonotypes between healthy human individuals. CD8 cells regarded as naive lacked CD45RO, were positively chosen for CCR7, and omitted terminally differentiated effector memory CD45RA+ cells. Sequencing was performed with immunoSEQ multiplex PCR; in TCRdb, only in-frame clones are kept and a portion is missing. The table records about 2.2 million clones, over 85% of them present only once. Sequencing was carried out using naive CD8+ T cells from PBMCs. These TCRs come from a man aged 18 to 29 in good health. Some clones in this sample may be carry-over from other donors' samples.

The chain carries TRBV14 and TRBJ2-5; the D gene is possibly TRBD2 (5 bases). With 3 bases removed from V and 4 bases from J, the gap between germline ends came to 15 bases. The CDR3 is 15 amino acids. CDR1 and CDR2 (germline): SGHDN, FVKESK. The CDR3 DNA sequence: TGTGCCAGCAGCCAGCAGCGGAACCTGGGAGAGACCCAGTACTTC. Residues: CASSQQRNLGETQYF. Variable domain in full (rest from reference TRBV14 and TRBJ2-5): EAGVTQFPSHSVIEKGQTVTLRCDPISGHDNLYWYRRVMGKEIKFLLHFVKESKQDESGMPNNRFLAERTGGTYSTLKVQPAELEDSGVYFCASSQQRNLGETQYFGPGTRLLVL.

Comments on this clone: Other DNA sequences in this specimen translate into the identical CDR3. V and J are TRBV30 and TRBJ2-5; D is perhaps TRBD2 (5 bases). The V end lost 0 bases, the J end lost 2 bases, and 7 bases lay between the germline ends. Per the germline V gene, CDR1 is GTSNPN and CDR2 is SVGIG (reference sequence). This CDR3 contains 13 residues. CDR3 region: CAWSVGGQETQYF. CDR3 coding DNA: TGTGCCTGGAGTGTTGGCGGGCAAGAGACCCAGTACTTC.

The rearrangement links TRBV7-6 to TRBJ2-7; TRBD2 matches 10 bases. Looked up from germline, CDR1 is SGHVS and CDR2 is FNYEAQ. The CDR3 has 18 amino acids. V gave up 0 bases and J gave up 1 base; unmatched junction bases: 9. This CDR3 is CASSLAPIGAGGSYEQYF. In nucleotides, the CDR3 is TGTGCCAGCAGCTTAGCCCCCATCGGAGCGGGAGGGTCCTACGAGCAGTACTTC.

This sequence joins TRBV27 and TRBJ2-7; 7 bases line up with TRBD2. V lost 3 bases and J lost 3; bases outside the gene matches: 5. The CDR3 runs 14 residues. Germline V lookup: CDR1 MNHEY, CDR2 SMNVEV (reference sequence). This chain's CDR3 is CASSFRGEFYEQYF. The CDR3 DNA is TGTGCCAGCAGTTTTCGGGGGGAATTCTACGAGCAGTACTTC.